The source of this T cell receptor beta chain is a study of shared clonotypes between healthy human individuals (TCRdb year 2020). Study-level background: The cohort comprised a couple of women and a few men aged 18 to 49 years. To estimate repertoire size and how much clonotype sharing occurs between individuals, the study deeply sequenced the blood TCR repertoires of five healthy adults. To increase sequencing depth and limit assay-specific biases, TCR repertoire library preparation and sequencing were carried out by different laboratories using diverse techniques. Between about 0.85 and 9.5 billion PBMCs per donor were obtained by leukapheresis. Overall study results and their limits: Because the study included only a small number of donors, the genetic and exposure-history diversity represented was limited. Based on pairwise subsampling, the degree of clonotype sharing among donors was expected to be affected by sequencing depth. Sampling was restricted to blood, and TCR repertoires in tissues likely differ from the TCR repertoires found in blood.

Concerning this clone itself: Its antigen remains undetermined. No much larger clone exists at a distance of one base, and base qualities are not known.

TCR CDR3 regions were amplified from genomic DNA by multiplex PCR using the deep immunoSEQ assay. Extracted genomic DNA from each cell subset was spread evenly across all wells of several immunoSEQ 96-well plates, with each plate serving as a replicate. For unsorted PBMC, around 290 ng of genomic DNA, equivalent to about 30,000 T cell genomes, went into each replicate PCR. Genomic DNA from unsorted PBMC was sequenced over ten immunoSEQ deep assay plates. Purified libraries were measured with a Qubit 3.0 fluorometer, size-checked on a Bioanalyzer 2100, and measured again with the KAPA Library Quantification kit. Every immunoSEQ 96-well plate was sequenced on a dedicated single-read 150-cycle Illumina NextSeq 550 flow cell. The source study handled its data this way. Because the immunoSEQ output included only junctional sequences and no quality scores, the filtering could not be the same as the filtering used for full-length reads. Sequences were annotated with PyIR, a Python wrapper for IgBLAST v1.9, using IMGT germline references to assign V/J genes and CDR3. Any read was removed if the V/J assignment was weak (E-value above 1e-6), the CDR3 was missing, or the read contained stop codons, out-of-frame junctions, or ambiguous translated residues. V3J clonotypes were defined as sequences sharing an identical inferred V gene, J gene, and CDR3 amino acid sequence. The percentage overlap between two repertoires was calculated by dividing the number of shared unique clonotypes by the size of the smaller repertoire. RTK rarefaction, the Chao1 estimator, and Recon v2.1 estimates of unobserved clonotypes were used to assess repertoire richness. Held by TCRdb, this immuneACCESS table contains in-frame sequences only and omits some clones. Under half of the omission traces to an unresolved V gene where checked; the cause of the rest is unknown. Clonal size and the V and J genes are those of that table, whereas D and trimming came from the DNA. The sample table holds approximately 510,000 clones, of which 79% were seen once. Of the sample, 10% to 15% falls within the top ten clones.

Reading the germline V gene gives CDR1 SGHVS and CDR2 FNYEAQ. The CDR3 spans 14 residues, from the cysteine through the phenylalanine. The DNA shown is the 42-base CDR3, in frame from base 1. Trimming removed 2 bases from V and 2 bases from J, leaving 7 bases between the germline ends. Donors were healthy HIV-negative adults with no recently reported acute infections or vaccinations. Only Caucasian adults living in Nashville, Tennessee, USA were represented among the donors. For unsorted samples, about 90 million PBMCs were counted and genomic DNA was extracted with the QIAamp DNA Blood Mini kit. Blood was obtained by leukapheresis, after which PBMCs were separated by Ficoll-Histopaque density gradient centrifugation and cryopreserved in liquid nitrogen vapor phase.

Sequenced: PBMCs. The clonotype comes from a woman aged 35 to 49 in good health. Some clones in this sample may be carry-over from other donors' samples. The sequence is built from TRBV7-6 and TRBJ2-1; tentative D gene TRBD2, with 5 bases matching. CDR3 loop: CASSLTGTYNEQFF. The nucleotides are TGTGCCAGCAGCTTAACGGGAACCTACAATGAGCAGTTCTTC.